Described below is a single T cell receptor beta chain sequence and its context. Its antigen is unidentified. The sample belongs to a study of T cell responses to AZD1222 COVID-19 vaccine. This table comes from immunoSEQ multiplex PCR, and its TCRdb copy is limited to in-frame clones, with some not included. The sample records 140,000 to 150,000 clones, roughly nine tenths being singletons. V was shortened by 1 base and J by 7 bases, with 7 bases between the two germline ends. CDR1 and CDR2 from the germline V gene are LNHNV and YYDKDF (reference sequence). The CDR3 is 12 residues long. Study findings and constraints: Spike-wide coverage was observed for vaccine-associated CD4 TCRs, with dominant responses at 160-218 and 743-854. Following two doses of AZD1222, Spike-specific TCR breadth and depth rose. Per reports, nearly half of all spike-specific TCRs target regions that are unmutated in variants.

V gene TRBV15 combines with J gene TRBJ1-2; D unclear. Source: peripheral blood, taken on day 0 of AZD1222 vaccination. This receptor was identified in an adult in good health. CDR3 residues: CATSRVRGGYTF. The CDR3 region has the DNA TGTGCCACCAGCAGAGTCCGGGGTGGCTACACCTTC. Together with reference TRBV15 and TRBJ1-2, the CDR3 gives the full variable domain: DAMVIQNPRYQVTQFGKPVTLSCSQTLNHNVMYWYQQKSSQAPKLLFHYYDKDFNNEADTPDNFQSRRPNTSFCFLDIRSPGLGDTAMYLCATSRVRGGYTFGSGTRLTVV.